The next 14 T cell receptor beta chains were all read from a single sample in a study of a mutant IDH1 vaccine in newly diagnosed glioma. The time point here: week 23, last vaccination. Doses consisted of 300 ug of mutant IDH1 20-mer peptide each, paired with topical imiquimod. The repertoire was sequenced with immunoSEQ multiplex PCR; TCRdb's copy has only in-frame clones and lacks some. The repertoire holds tens of thousands of clones, with more than 85% as singletons. Their antigens remain unidentified. Sequences were derived from PBMCs, sampled from a glioma patient whose treatment included an IDH1 peptide vaccine. The receptors were gathered from a middle-aged man with glioma.

This clone was detected only a few times. This sequence joins TRBV15 and TRBJ1-5, with D unresolved. Germline V lookup: CDR1 LNHNV, CDR2 YYDKDF (reference sequence). Trimming took off 0 bases at V and 0 bases at J, with 6 bases between the two ends. The CDR3 length is 15 residues. CDR3 in amino acids: CATSRERTSNQPQHF. As DNA, the CDR3 is TGTGCCACCAGCAGAGAGCGGACTAGCAATCAGCCCCAGCATTTT. The full variable domain, its missing parts supplied by reference TRBV15 and TRBJ1-5, is DAMVIQNPRYQVTQFGKPVTLSCSQTLNHNVMYWYQQKSSQAPKLLFHYYDKDFNNEADTPDNFQSRRPNTSFCFLDIRSPGLGDTAMYLCATSRERTSNQPQHFGDGTRLSIL.

The chain is built from TRBV4-1 and TRBJ1-4; D is unresolved. CDR3 length: 15 residues. V lost 6 bases, J lost 1 base, and 12 bases lay in between. CDR1 and CDR2 from the germline V gene are MGHRA and YSYEKL. The CDR3 coding sequence is TGCGCCAGCAGGGCGGACGGATTAACTAATGAAAAACTGTTTTTT. This gives the protein CASRADGLTNEKLFF.

V usage is TRBV15 and J usage is TRBJ1-5, with 11 nucleotides matching TRBD1. CDR1 is LNHNV, CDR2 YYDKDF, per germline (reference sequence). The V segment lost 4 bases and the J segment 1 base; nucleotides outside the gene matches: 6. This CDR3 is 17 amino acids long. CDR3 protein: CATSTGTGGGSNQPQHF. For the CDR3, the DNA is TGTGCCACCAGCACCGGGACAGGGGGTGGAAGCAATCAGCCCCAGCATTTT.

The chain employs TRBV4-2 and TRBJ2-3, with a possible D match to TRBD2 (7 bases). There are 15 residues in the CDR3. V was shortened by 0 bases and J by 8 bases, with 15 bases between the two germline ends. CDR1 and CDR2 (germline): LGHNA, YNFKEQ. The CDR3 DNA sequence: TGTGCCAGCAGCCAAGACCGGGGGGCAGATACTACGCAGTATTTT. It translates to CASSQDRGADTTQYF.

This clone has just one count. This CDR3 is CATTPRTQETQYF. The CDR3 DNA follows: TGTGCCACAACTCCGCGAACCCAAGAGACCCAGTACTTC. This chain uses TRBV10-3 with TRBJ2-5; D remains unclear. The CDR3 runs to 13 residues. V lost 10 bases, J lost 1 base, and 13 bases lay in between. The germline V gene has CDR1 ENHRY and CDR2 SYGVKD.

Notes on this clone: Compared with germline, one end of the junction differs, possibly owing to a read error. The rearrangement joins TRBV28 to TRBJ1-1, with TRBD1 matching 9 bases. Germline CDR1 and CDR2: MDHEN and SYDVKM. CDR3 length equals 13 residues. CDR3 DNA sequence: TGTGCCAGCAGTATATGGACAGGGGCTGAAGCTTTCTTT. Its translation: CASSIWTGAEAFF.

The rearrangement links TRBV5-1 to TRBJ2-1; D uncertain. Looked up from germline, CDR1 is SGHRS and CDR2 is YFSETQ. V was cut by 4 bases and J by 0 bases, with 14 bases left in between. The CDR3 spans 16 residues. CDR3 region: CASSPEARSSYNEQFF. In DNA, the CDR3 is TGCGCCAGCAGCCCGGAAGCCAGATCCTCCTACAATGAGCAGTTCTTC.

CDR3 sequence reads: CASSGGRRLFF. The CDR3 coding sequence is TGTGCCAGCAGCGGGGGAAGGAGACTGTTTTTT. The chain recombines TRBV6-5 with TRBJ1-4; D may be TRBD1 (5 bases). Trimming removed 6 bases from V and 13 bases from J, with 12 bases in between. Per germline, CDR1 MNHEY and CDR2 SVGAGI. The CDR3 consists of 11 residues.

The V and J genes are TRBV10-3 and TRBJ2-5; TRBD1 agrees at 9 bases. V lost 2 bases and J lost 2; bases outside the gene matches: 6. Looked up from germline, CDR1 is ENHRY and CDR2 is SYGVKD. This CDR3 is 16 amino acids long. CDR3 DNA: TGTGCCATCAGTGAGCTCCGGACAGGGGTACAAGAGACCCAGTACTTC. Protein: CAISELRTGVQETQYF.

The gene calls are TRBV29-1 and TRBJ1-1; D uncertain. CDR3 length equals 14 residues. Germline CDR1 SQVTM, CDR2 ANQGSEA. Trimming removed 6 bases at V and 5 bases at J, with 19 bases between. CDR3 bases: TGCAGCGTGGGGTCGGGAGCCCGGAGTACTGAAGCTTTCTTT. This sequence encodes CSVGSGARSTEAFF.

The J gene is TRBJ2-7, the V gene TRBV7-2; 10 bases map to TRBD1. V lost 1 base and J lost 5; bases outside the gene matches: 8. CDR3 length: 16 residues. CDR1 SGHTA and CDR2 FQGNSA come from the germline V gene. The CDR3 here is CASSLETGTGDNEQYF. In DNA form, the CDR3 reads TGTGCCAGCAGCTTAGAAACCGGGACAGGGGACAACGAGCAGTACTTC.

The chain combines TRBV5-1 with TRBJ2-5; TRBD2 matches 14 bases. With 2 bases clipped from V and 4 bases from J, the junction kept 7 bases outside the gene matches. The CDR3 has 17 amino acids. Germline V gene data show CDR1 as SGHRS and CDR2 as YFSETQ. CDR3 sequence (DNA): TGCGCCAGCAGCTTAGCTCTCGGGACTAGCGGGGGAGAGACCCAGTACTTC. Residues: CASSLALGTSGGETQYF.

This clone was observed a single time. The rearrangement links TRBV19 to TRBJ2-2, with D perhaps given as TRBD1 or TRBD2 (5 bases each). The CDR3 runs 13 residues. The V end lost 3 bases, the J end lost 5 bases, and 7 bases lay between the germline ends. CDR1 and CDR2 (germline): LNHDA, SQIVND (reference sequence). This CDR3 is CASSIWGTGELFF. The CDR3 DNA reads TGTGCCAGTAGTATCTGGGGGACCGGGGAGCTGTTTTTT.

This clone was observed a handful of times. The chain combines TRBV28 with TRBJ1-4; 7 positions agree with TRBD1. Germline assignment: CDR1 MDHEN and CDR2 SYDVKM. V gave up 3 bases and J gave up 7 bases; unmatched junction bases: 8. CDR3 length: 15 residues. CDR3 in amino acids: CASSFPGTVAEKLFF. In DNA, the CDR3 is TGTGCCAGCAGTTTTCCGGGGACAGTCGCTGAAAAACTGTTTTTT.